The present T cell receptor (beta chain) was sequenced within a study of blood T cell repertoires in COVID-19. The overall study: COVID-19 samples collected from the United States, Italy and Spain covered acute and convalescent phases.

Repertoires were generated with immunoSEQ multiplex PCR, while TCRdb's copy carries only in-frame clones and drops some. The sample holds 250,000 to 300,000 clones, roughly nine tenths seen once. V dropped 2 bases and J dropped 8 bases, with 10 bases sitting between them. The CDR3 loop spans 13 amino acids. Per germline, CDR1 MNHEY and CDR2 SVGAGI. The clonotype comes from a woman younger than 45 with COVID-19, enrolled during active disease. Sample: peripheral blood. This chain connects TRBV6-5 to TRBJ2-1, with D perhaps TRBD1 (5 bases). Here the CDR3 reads CASSYVQGDEQFF. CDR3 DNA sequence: TGTGCCAGCAGTTACGTGCAGGGCGATGAGCAGTTCTTC.